Listed below are T cell receptor beta chains from one sample, sequenced in a study of cytomegalovirus exposure and HLA in healthy donors. Sequenced by immunoSEQ multiplex PCR; TCRdb stores in-frame clones only, minus some. The data show about 130,000 clones, with about 80% seen just once and over 2.5% held by the top ten. The sample consisted of PBMCs. The receptors shown here come from a male donor in good health and CMV-seronegative. The CDR3 runs from the conserved cysteine through the conserved F or W. The D gene is left open where the match is weak. Clone size is not always given. Where it is, it says once, few, many or a class for expanded clones.

NA,TRBJ2-1,TRBV11-3,few,CASSLDHGEEQFF,TGTGCCAGCAGCTTAGATCACGGAGAGGAGCAGTTCTTC
TRBD1,TRBJ1-2,TRBV4-1,few,CASSPAGQGAAYGYTF,TGCGCCAGCAGCCCCGCTGGACAGGGGGCCGCCTATGGCTACACCTTC
NA,TRBJ1-4,TRBV6-9,NA,CASSYLQATNEKLFF,TGTGCCAGCAGTTATTTACAGGCGACTAATGAAAAACTGTTTTTT
NA,TRBJ2-2,TRBV9,NA,CASSARLTEMNTGELFF,TGTGCCAGCAGCGCCAGACTAACTGAGATGAACACCGGGGAGCTGTTTTTT
TRBD2,TRBJ2-6,TRBV4-3,few,CASSQDGGAGANVLTF,TGCGCCAGCAGCCAAGATGGGGGGGCTGGGGCCAACGTCCTGACTTTC
TRBD1,TRBJ2-7,TRBV30,NA,CAWRPGQGGDEQYF,TGTGCCTGGAGACCAGGACAGGGGGGGGACGAGCAGTACTTC
NA,TRBJ2-3,TRBV30,NA,CAWSAGFNTDTQYF,TGTGCCTGGAGCGCGGGTTTTAACACAGATACGCAGTATTTT
TRBD1,TRBJ2-7,TRBV11-2,NA,CASSPTIGTGGYEQYF,TGTGCCAGCAGCCCAACCATCGGGACAGGGGGGTACGAGCAGTACTTC
NA,TRBJ1-5,TRBV30,NA,CAWSANKGGDMGSNQPQHF,TGTGCCTGGAGCGCCAATAAGGGTGGGGACATGGGAAGCAATCAGCCCCAGCATTTT
NA,TRBJ2-7,TRBV7-9,NA,CASSPGWGTLDEQYF,TGTGCCAGCAGCCCTGGCTGGGGGACTCTAGACGAGCAGTACTTC
NA,TRBJ1-2,TRBV4-3,once,CASSHSGWESNGYTF,TGCGCCAGCAGCCATTCAGGGTGGGAAAGCAATGGCTACACCTTC
NA,TRBJ1-6,TRBV27,NA,CASSGQGPFYNSPLHF,TGTGCCAGCAGTGGACAAGGGCCGTTCTATAATTCACCCCTCCACTTT
NA,TRBJ2-7,TRBV7-9,NA,CASRPASSYEQYF,TGTGCCAGCCGTCCCGCTAGCTCCTACGAGCAGTACTTC
TRBD2,TRBJ2-7,TRBV6-4,NA,CASAVGAGAYEQYF,TGTGCCAGCGCGGTCGGAGCGGGAGCCTACGAGCAGTACTTC
NA,TRBJ1-5,TRBV15,NA,CATSRRLEGNQPQHF,TGTGCCACCAGCAGAAGACTTGAGGGCAATCAGCCCCAGCATTTT
TRBD1,TRBJ1-4,TRBV6-6,NA,CASSYPPDRGEEKLFF,TGTGCCAGCAGTTACCCGCCGGACAGGGGTGAGGAAAAACTGTTTTTT
NA,TRBJ2-4,TRBV5-4,NA,CASSLEAGAENSQYF,TGTGCCAGCAGCTTGGAGGCGGGGGCGGAAAACAGTCAGTACTTC
TRBD2,TRBJ2-7,TRBV2,once,CASSGLAGRYEQYF,TGTGCCAGCAGTGGGTTAGCGGGGAGATACGAGCAGTACTTC
NA,TRBJ1-2,TRBV11-2,NA,CASSQDSYYGYTF,TGTGCCAGCAGCCAGGACAGTTACTATGGCTACACCTTC
NA,TRBJ2-3,TRBV28,NA,CASSLPLEADTQYF,TGTGCCAGCAGCCTGCCACTTGAGGCAGATACGCAGTATTTT
NA,TRBJ2-3,TRBV6-5,NA,CASSYISTDTQYF,TGTGCCAGCAGTTACATAAGCACAGATACGCAGTATTTT
NA,TRBJ1-5,TRBV7-2,few,CASSPRGDQPQHF,TGTGCCAGCAGCCCACGCGGGGATCAGCCCCAGCATTTT
NA,TRBJ2-7,TRBV2,NA,CASRALVDEQYF,TGTGCCAGCAGGGCCCTAGTGGACGAGCAGTACTTC
TRBD2,TRBJ2-1,TRBV5-1,NA,CASSLEGLAINEQFF,TGCGCCAGCAGCTTGGAGGGACTAGCTATCAATGAGCAGTTCTTC
NA,TRBJ2-7,TRBV6-5,NA,CASKPQGRLPGEQYF,TGTGCCAGCAAACCACAGGGCCGATTACCGGGCGAGCAGTACTTC
NA,TRBJ2-7,TRBV30,NA,CAYQRGMDEQYF,TGTGCCTACCAACGCGGTATGGACGAGCAGTACTTC
NA,TRBJ2-1,TRBV25-1,NA,CASSEFHSDYNEQFF,TGTGCCAGCAGTGAATTTCACAGTGACTACAATGAGCAGTTCTTC
TRBD2,TRBJ2-3,TRBV7-2,NA,CASRSGGAVDTQYF,TGTGCCAGCAGGAGCGGGGGGGCCGTAGATACGCAGTATTTT
TRBD2,TRBJ2-3,TRBV11-2,few,CASSSLALQYF,TGTGCCAGCAGCTCACTAGCGTTGCAGTATTTT
TRBD1,TRBJ2-7,TRBV10-3,NA,CAISGTGTGPNEQYF,TGTGCCATCAGTGGCACCGGGACAGGGCCCAACGAGCAGTACTTC
NA,TRBJ2-5,TRBV5-1,NA,CASSFGSIQETQYF,TGCGCCAGCAGCTTTGGGAGTATACAAGAGACCCAGTACTTC
TRBD1,TRBJ2-1,TRBV6-1,NA,CASSEGGQPYNEQFF,TGTGCCAGCAGTGAAGGGGGACAGCCGTACAATGAGCAGTTCTTC
NA,TRBJ1-3,TRBV15,NA,CATSRPGGSGNTIYF,TGTGCCACCAGCAGACCCGGGGGCTCTGGAAACACCATATATTTT
NA,TRBJ1-5,TRBV6-5,NA,CASSYPAGGCQPQHF,TGTGCCAGCAGTTACCCGGCGGGCGGTTGTCAGCCCCAGCATTTT
TRBD1,TRBJ1-4,TRBV5-5,NA,CASSPRDRSQEKLFF,TGTGCCAGCAGCCCACGGGACAGGTCGCAAGAAAAACTGTTTTTT
NA,TRBJ1-2,TRBV6-6,NA,CASTHNRGGYYGYTF,TGTGCCAGCACCCACAATAGGGGCGGTTACTATGGCTACACCTTC
TRBD2,TRBJ2-3,TRBV6-1,NA,CASSGTRILDTQYF,TGTGCCAGCAGTGGGACTAGGATTCTAGATACGCAGTATTTT
TRBD1,TRBJ1-2,TRBV12-5,NA,CASGLGTGFGYTF,TGTGCTAGTGGTTTGGGGACAGGATTTGGCTACACCTTC
NA,TRBJ1-1,TRBV12-5,NA,CASGLGQFHTEAFF,TGTGCTAGTGGTTTGGGACAGTTTCACACTGAAGCTTTCTTT
NA,TRBJ1-1,TRBV2,NA,CASSLIQGSPEAFF,TGTGCCAGCAGCCTAATCCAGGGTTCACCTGAAGCTTTCTTT
TRBD1,TRBJ1-1,TRBV27,NA,CASRSRDRGLVTEAFF,TGTGCCAGCAGGTCCCGGGACAGGGGGCTCGTCACTGAAGCTTTCTTT
NA,TRBJ2-4,TRBV2,few,CASGGNSQYF,TGTGCCAGCGGGGGGAACAGTCAGTACTTC
NA,TRBJ1-1,TRBV4-2,NA,CASSQDVSRSTEAFF,TGTGCCAGCAGCCAAGACGTATCCCGGAGCACTGAAGCTTTCTTT